Each of the 5 T cell receptor beta chains below was sequenced from the same sample in a study of blood T cell repertoires in COVID-19. Assay used: immunoSEQ multiplex PCR; TCRdb lists only in-frame clones, some missing. The table has 250,000 to 300,000 clones, just over 90% seen once; the top ten hold approximately 2.4%. The material sequenced was PBMCs or T cells enriched from blood (not recorded which). The receptor set was obtained from a woman in her thirties or forties with acute COVID-19.

The V and J genes are TRBV27 and TRBJ1-1; D uncertain. Trimming left V 5 bases short and J 0 bases short, with 13 bases between. Per the germline V gene, CDR1 is MNHEY and CDR2 is SMNVEV (reference sequence). This CDR3 spans 15 amino acids. This chain's CDR3 is CASSKSNSMNTEAFF. The DNA of the CDR3 is TGTGCCAGCAGTAAGTCAAATAGCATGAACACTGAAGCTTTCTTT.

V usage is TRBV9 and J usage is TRBJ2-1, with D uncertain. The V gene lost 7 bases and the J gene lost 4 bases, with 6 bases spanning the gap. This CDR3 has 11 amino acids. Looked up from germline, CDR1 is SGDLS and CDR2 is YYNGEE. The CDR3 sequence: CASSQYNEQFF. DNA for the CDR3: TGTGCCAGCTCCCAGTACAATGAGCAGTTCTTC.

The rearrangement uses TRBV9 and TRBJ2-5; 11 nucleotides line up with TRBD2. The CDR3 sequence is 15 residues long. The V gene end was trimmed by 4 bases and the J gene end by 5 bases; junction bases not matched to a gene: 7. Germline CDR1 is SGDLS and CDR2 is YYNGEE. CDR3 sequence (DNA): TGTGCCAGCAGCCCGAAGACTAGCGGGGCCGAGACCCAGTACTTC. Translated: CASSPKTSGAETQYF.

This clone has more than one count but fewer than ten. The rearrangement joins TRBV5-5 to TRBJ1-6, with 7 bases identical to TRBD1. Germline CDR1 is SGHKS and CDR2 is YYEKEE (reference sequence). V was pared by 0 bases and J by 7 bases, with 1 base of the junction left unmatched. CDR3 length: 14 amino acids. This CDR3 reads CASSLGQGNSPLHF. The CDR3 DNA reads TGTGCCAGCAGCTTGGGACAGGGCAATTCACCCCTCCACTTT.

The gene calls are TRBV5-1 and TRBJ1-2, with D maybe TRBD1 (6 bases). Germline V gene lookup returns CDR1 SGHRS and CDR2 YFSETQ. The V end lost 4 bases, the J end lost 1 base, and 8 bases lay between the germline ends. This CDR3 contains 13 residues. CDR3 sequence: CASSADSNYGYTF. The CDR3 DNA follows: TGCGCCAGCAGCGCGGACAGTAACTATGGCTACACCTTC. The full variable domain, completed using reference TRBV5-1 and TRBJ1-2, is KAGVTQTPRYLIKTRGQQVTLSCSPISGHRSVSWYQQTPGQGLQFLFEYFSETQRNKGNFPGRFSGRQFSNSRSEMNVSTLELGDSALYLCASSADSNYGYTFGSGTRLTVV.